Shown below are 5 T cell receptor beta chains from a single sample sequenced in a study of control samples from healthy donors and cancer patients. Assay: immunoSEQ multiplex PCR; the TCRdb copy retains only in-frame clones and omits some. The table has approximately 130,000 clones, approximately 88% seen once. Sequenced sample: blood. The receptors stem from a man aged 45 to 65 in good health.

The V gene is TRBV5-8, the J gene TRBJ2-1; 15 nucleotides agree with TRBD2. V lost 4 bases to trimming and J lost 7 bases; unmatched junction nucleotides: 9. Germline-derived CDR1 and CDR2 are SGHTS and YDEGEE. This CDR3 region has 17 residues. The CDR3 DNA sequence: TGTGCCAGCAGCACCGGACTAGCGGGGGGGGCATGGAATGAGCAGTTCTTC. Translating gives CASSTGLAGGAWNEQFF.

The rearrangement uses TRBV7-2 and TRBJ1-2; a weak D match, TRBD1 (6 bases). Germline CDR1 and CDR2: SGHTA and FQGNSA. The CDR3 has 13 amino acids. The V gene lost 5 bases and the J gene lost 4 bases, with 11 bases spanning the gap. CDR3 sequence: CASSRQDIYGYTF. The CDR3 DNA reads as TGTGCCAGCAGCCGACAGGATATCTATGGCTACACCTTC.

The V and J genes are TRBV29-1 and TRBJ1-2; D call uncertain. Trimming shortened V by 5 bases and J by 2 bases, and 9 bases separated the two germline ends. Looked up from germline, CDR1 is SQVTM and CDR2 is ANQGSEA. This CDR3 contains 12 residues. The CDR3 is CSVSTGNYGYTF. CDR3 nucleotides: TGCAGCGTTTCGACCGGCAACTATGGCTACACCTTC.

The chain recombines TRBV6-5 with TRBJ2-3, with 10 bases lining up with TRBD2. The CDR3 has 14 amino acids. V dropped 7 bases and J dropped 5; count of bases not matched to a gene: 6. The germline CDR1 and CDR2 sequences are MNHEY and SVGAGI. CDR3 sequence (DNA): TGTGCCAGCACCGAGCGGGGGGGCGAAGATACGCAGTATTTT. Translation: CASTERGGEDTQYF.

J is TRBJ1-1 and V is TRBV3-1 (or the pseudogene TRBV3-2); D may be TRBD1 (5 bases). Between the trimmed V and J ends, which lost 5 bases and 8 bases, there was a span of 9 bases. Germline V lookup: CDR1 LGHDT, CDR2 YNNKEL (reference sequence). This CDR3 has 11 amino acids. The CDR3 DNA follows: TGTGCCAGCAGCACCCGACAGGAAGCTTTCTTT. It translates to CASSTRQEAFF.